This TCR beta chain was captured by sequencing in a study of blood T cell repertoires in COVID-19. Across the study: T cells, B-cell-depleted T cells, or PBMCs provided the cDNA or gDNA that served as material.

In this sample, this clone turned up a few times. Germline CDR1 reads SGHRS; CDR2 reads YFSETQ. V lost 7 bases, J lost 1 base, and 4 bases stayed unmatched. CDR3 length equals 16 residues. TCRdb's table, derived via immunoSEQ multiplex PCR, lists solely in-frame clones and lacks some. The sample carries around 250,000 clones, approximately 87% recorded once. The sequence was obtained from a man in his 60s with acute or convalescent COVID-19. Sequenced sample: peripheral blood. This chain links TRBV5-1 with TRBJ2-2; 13 positions match TRBD2. The CDR3 DNA is TGCGCCAGCCGGGGACTAGCGGGACAGAACACCGGGGAGCTGTTTTTT. As protein: CASRGLAGQNTGELFF.